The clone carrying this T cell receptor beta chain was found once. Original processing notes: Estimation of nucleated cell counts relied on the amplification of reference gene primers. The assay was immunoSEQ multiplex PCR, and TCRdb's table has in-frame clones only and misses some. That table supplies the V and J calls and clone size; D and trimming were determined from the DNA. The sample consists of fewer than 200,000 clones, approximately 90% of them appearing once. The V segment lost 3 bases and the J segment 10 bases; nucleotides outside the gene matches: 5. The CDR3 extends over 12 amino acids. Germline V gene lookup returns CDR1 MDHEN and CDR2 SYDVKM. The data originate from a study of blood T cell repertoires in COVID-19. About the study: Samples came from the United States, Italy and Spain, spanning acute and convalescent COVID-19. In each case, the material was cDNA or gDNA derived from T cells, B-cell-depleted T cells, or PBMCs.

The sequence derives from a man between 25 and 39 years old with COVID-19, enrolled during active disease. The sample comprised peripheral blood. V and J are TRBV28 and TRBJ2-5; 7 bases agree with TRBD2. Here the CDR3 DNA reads TGTGCCAGCAGTTTGCGGGGGTCGGGCCAGTACTTC. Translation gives CASSLRGSGQYF. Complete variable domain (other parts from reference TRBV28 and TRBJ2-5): DVKVTQSSRYLVKRTGEKVFLECVQDMDHENMFWYRQDPGLGLRLIYFSYDVKMKEKGDIPEGYSVSREKKERFSLILESASTNQTSMYLCASSLRGSGQYFGPGTRLLVL.